Listed below are T cell receptor beta chains from one sample, sequenced in a study of cytomegalovirus exposure and HLA in healthy donors. Profiling relied on immunoSEQ multiplex PCR, and the TCRdb table lists in-frame clones only, not all of them. The repertoire holds tens of thousands of clones, approximately 68% seen once, with roughly 21% in the top ten. Material for sequencing was PBMCs. The receptor source for this set is a woman aged 45-59 years in good health and CMV-seropositive. The conserved cysteine and the conserved F or W are not part of the CDR3 here. Only part of the rows carry a size: once, few, many, or a class if the clone is expanded.

v_gene	abundance	j_gene	CDR3aa
TRBV18	.	TRBJ2-1	ASSPPSGGDNEQF
TRBV7-2	.	TRBJ1-5	ASSLVGQGSDSNQPQH
TRBV6-1	once	TRBJ1-5	ASSGGQGGSNQPQH
TRBV4-1	.	TRBJ1-1	ASSQDIDMAEAF
TRBV5-6	.	TRBJ2-1	ASSFFGQFSYNEQF
TRBV11-2	.	TRBJ2-5	ASILGGGRETQY
TRBV15	few	TRBJ1-4	ATIRRGPIEKLF
TRBV28	.	TRBJ2-7	ASSPQGAREQY
TRBV7-9	.	TRBJ1-2	ASSARDRESGYT
TRBV13	few	TRBJ2-4	ASSATPGQGIGVAKNIQY
TRBV28	.	TRBJ2-7	ASSSTGETYEQY
TRBV19	.	TRBJ1-1	ASSIEETDTATGNTEAF
TRBV11-2	.	TRBJ1-1	ASSLDWTNTEAF
TRBV2	.	TRBJ2-3	ASSEGTGPSTDTQY
TRBV14	.	TRBJ2-1	ASSHGLAGGPYNEQF
TRBV9	.	TRBJ1-1	ASSLGELGTEAF
TRBV9	.	TRBJ2-2	ASSASKLANTGELF
TRBV18	.	TRBJ2-1	ASSPGTADEQF
TRBV13	.	TRBJ2-3	ASSPHTDTQY
TRBV27	few	TRBJ1-2	ASSSVLGQQNGYT
TRBV2	.	TRBJ2-2	ASTGTINTGELF
TRBV7-9	.	TRBJ2-5	ASSLGQGLETQY
TRBV19	few	TRBJ1-4	ASSIMTGKTEKLF
TRBV7-7	.	TRBJ2-1	ASSLGSGGADEQF
TRBV5-1	.	TRBJ2-7	ASSSTGFGYEQY
TRBV18	.	TRBJ1-6	ASSKFGTANNSPLH
TRBV6-5	few	TRBJ1-5	ASSLGNQPQH
TRBV2	.	TRBJ2-3	ASSGLAGTQY
TRBV28	once	TRBJ1-1	ASSLRARGRGLNTEAF
TRBV7-8	.	TRBJ2-3	ASSGAGGSDTQY
TRBV5-8	few	TRBJ2-7	ASSFGGYEQY
TRBV7-9	.	TRBJ2-2	ASSQQDRDSGELF
TRBV18	.	TRBJ2-2	ASSPKGDTGELF
TRBV29-1	.	TRBJ1-2	SVGEGGSGYGYT
TRBV4-2	.	TRBJ2-7	ASSSQAAGGSYEQY
TRBV10-2	.	TRBJ2-1	ASSESALLAGQYNEQF
TRBV29-1	.	TRBJ2-3	SVGGGQGDTQY
TRBV29-1	.	TRBJ2-5	SVERGSNLAETQY
TRBV28	.	TRBJ1-4	ASSFSDREDEKLF
TRBV5-1	.	TRBJ1-5	ASSLEGQGNQPQH
TRBV2	.	TRBJ2-5	ASSEVGEETQY
TRBV28	.	TRBJ2-5	ASSLPAGGTQY
TRBV7-9	once	TRBJ1-2	ASSLPDSGGYT
TRBV7-2	.	TRBJ2-7	ASSLQGYEQY
TRBV27	.	TRBJ1-5	ASSSGQEYNQPQH
TRBV28	.	TRBJ1-6	ASSPKGQGENSPLH
TRBV7-6	.	TRBJ2-7	ASSLGQSSYEQY
TRBV5-6	.	TRBJ2-2	ASSFLDGTSDGELF
TRBV4-3	.	TRBJ1-4	ASSQDILGPGGDNEKLF
TRBV28	.	TRBJ2-2	ASSLSLQGARELF
TRBV7-9	.	TRBJ2-1	ASSLGGGRVNEQF
TRBV9	.	TRBJ1-6	ATLPLH
TRBV5-6	.	TRBJ2-7	ASSGTGAHEQY
TRBV5-1	.	TRBJ2-5	ASSPGTGGEETQY
TRBV7-9	.	TRBJ1-3	ASSFQAGSGNTIY
TRBV7-6	.	TRBJ2-2	ASSPRVRGGSNTGELF
TRBV25-1	.	TRBJ2-5	ASSGTGTGGLSETQY
TRBV18	.	TRBJ2-2	ASSPGGGAMNTGELF
TRBV7-9	once	TRBJ1-1	ASSLVVTEAF
TRBV27	.	TRBJ2-2	ASSTRTNGELF